This TCR beta chain was recovered during a study of blood T cell repertoires in COVID-19. Overall study context: Acute-phase and convalescent COVID-19 samples originated in the United States, Italy and Spain. Nucleic acid was either cDNA or gDNA, and it came from T cells, B-cell-depleted T cells, or PBMCs.

The CDR3 totals 12 residues. Between the trimmed V and J ends, which lost 3 bases and 0 bases, there was a span of 2 bases. The germline CDR1 and CDR2 sequences are SGDLS and YYNGEE. Study processing details: Amplification of reference gene primers was used by the study to estimate nucleated cell counts. Generated by immunoSEQ multiplex PCR, the TCRdb table keeps only in-frame clones and is missing some. V, J and clone size are those of that table, while D and trimming were read from the DNA. The sample has approximately 250,000 clones, 86% seen once; the top ten hold less than 4.5%. The source of this sequence is a man aged 18 to 30 with active or convalescent COVID-19. The sequencing sample was made of peripheral blood. V is TRBV9 and J is TRBJ2-3; D is ambiguous. CDR3 nucleotides: TGTGCCAGCAGCGCTAGCACAGATACGCAGTATTTT. This sequence encodes CASSASTDTQYF.